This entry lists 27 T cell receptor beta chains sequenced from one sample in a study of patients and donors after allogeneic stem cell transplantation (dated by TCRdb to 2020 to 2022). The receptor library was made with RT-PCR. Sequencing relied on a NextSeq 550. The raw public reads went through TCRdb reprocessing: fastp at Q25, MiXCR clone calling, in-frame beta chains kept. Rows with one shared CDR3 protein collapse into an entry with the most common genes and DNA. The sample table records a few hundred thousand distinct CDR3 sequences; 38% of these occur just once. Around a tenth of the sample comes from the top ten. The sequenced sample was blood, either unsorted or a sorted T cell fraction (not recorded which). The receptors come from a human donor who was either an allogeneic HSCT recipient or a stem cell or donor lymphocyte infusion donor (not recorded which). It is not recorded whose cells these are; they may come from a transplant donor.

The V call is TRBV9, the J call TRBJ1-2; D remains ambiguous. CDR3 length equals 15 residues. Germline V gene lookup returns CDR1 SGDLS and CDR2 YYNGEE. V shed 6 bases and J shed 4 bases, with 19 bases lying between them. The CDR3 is CASTPSAGKTYGYTF. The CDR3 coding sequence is TGTGCCAGCACCCCCTCTGCAGGCAAGACCTATGGCTACACCTTC. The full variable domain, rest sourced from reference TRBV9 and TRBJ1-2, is DSGVTQTPKHLITATGQRVTLRCSPRSGDLSVYWYQQSLDQGLQFLIQYYNGEERAKGNILERFSAQQFPDLHSELNLSSLELGDSALYFCASTPSAGKTYGYTFGSGTRLTVV.

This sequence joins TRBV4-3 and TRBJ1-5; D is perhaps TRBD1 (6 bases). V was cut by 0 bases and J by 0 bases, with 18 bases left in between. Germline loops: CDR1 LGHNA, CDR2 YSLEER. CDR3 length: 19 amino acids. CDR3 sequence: CASSQERDILSYSNQPQHF. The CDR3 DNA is TGCGCCAGCAGCCAAGAGAGGGACATTCTTTCATATAGCAATCAGCCCCAGCATTTT.

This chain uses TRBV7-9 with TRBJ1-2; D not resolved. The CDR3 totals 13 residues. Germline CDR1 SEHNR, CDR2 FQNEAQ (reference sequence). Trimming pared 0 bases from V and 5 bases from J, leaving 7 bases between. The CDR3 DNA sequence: TGTGCCAGCAGCTTAGCAGATTTATATGGCTACACCTTC. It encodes CASSLADLYGYTF.

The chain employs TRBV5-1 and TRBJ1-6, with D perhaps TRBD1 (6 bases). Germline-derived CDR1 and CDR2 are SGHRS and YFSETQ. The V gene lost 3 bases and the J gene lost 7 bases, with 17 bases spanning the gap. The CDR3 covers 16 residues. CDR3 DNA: TGCGCCAGCAGCTACCCGGACAGTCGGGGGAATTCACCCCTCCACTTT. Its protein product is CASSYPDSRGNSPLHF.

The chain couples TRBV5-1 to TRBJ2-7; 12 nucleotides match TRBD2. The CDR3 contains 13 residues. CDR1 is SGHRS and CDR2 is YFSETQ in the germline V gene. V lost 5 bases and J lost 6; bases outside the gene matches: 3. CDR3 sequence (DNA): TGCGCCAGCAGTACTAGCGGGGGGCGCGAGCAGTACTTC. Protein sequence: CASSTSGGREQYF.

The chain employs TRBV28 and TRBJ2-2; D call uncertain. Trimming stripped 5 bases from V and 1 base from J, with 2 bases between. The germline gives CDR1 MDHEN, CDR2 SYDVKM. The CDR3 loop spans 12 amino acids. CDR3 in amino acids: CASSQNTGELFF. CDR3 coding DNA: TGTGCCAGCAGTCAGAACACCGGGGAGCTGTTTTTT.

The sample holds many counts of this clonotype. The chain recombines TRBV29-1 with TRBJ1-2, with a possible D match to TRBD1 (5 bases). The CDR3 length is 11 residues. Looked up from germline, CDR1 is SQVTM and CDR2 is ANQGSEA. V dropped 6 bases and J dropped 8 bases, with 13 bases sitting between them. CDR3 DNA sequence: TGCAGCGTCCCCGGGGACGGAGGCTACACCTTC. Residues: CSVPGDGGYTF.

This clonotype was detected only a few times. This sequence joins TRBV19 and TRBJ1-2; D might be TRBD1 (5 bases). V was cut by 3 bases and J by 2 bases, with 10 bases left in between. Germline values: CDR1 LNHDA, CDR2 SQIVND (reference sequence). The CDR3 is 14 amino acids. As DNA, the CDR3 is TGTGCCAGTAGTATTGCAGGGATAAACTATGGCTACACCTTC. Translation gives CASSIAGINYGYTF.

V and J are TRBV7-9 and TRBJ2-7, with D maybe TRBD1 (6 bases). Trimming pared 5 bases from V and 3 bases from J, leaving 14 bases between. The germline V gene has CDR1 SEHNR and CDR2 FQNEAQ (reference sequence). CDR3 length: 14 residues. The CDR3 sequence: CASSNTGTLYEQYF. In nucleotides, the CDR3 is TGTGCCAGCAGCAACACAGGGACCCTCTACGAGCAGTACTTC.

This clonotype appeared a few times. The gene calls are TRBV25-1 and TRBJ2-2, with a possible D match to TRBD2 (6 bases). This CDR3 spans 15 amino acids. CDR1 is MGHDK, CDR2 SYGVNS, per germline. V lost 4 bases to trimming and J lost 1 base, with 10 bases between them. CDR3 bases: TGTGCCAGCAGTGTATCAGCGGGGAACACCGGGGAGCTGTTTTTT. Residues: CASSVSAGNTGELFF.

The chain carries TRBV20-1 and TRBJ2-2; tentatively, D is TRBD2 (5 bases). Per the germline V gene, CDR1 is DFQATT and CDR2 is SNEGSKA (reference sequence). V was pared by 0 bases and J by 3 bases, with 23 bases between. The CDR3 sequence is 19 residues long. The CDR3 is CSAREGPEAALGDTGELFF. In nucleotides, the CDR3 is TGCAGTGCTAGAGAAGGGCCTGAAGCTGCCCTCGGGGACACCGGGGAGCTGTTTTTT.

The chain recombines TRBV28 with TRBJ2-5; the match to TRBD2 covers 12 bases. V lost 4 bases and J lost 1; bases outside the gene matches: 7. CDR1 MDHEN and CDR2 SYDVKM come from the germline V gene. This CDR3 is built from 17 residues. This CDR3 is CASSSRTSGEIQETQYF. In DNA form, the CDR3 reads TGTGCCAGCAGTTCCCGGACTAGCGGGGAGATCCAAGAGACCCAGTACTTC.

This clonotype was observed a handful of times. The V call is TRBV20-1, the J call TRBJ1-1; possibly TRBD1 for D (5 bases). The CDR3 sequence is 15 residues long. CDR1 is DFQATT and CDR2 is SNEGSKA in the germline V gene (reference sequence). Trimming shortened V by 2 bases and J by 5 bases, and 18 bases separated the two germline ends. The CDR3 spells CSARNYQVEGTEAFF. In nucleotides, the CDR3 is TGCAGTGCTAGAAATTACCAGGTCGAGGGGACTGAAGCTTTCTTT.

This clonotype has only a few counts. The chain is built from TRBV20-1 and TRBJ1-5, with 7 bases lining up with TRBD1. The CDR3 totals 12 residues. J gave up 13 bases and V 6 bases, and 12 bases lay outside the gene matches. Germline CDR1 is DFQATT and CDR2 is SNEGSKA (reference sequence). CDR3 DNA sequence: TGCAGTGCCTACCAGGGGGTCGGAGCTCAGCATTTT. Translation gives CSAYQGVGAQHF.

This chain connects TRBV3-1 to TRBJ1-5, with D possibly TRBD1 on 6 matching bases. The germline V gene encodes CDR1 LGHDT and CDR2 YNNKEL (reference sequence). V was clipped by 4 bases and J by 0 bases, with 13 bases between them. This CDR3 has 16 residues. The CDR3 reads CASSPGGPYSNQPQHF. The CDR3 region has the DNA TGTGCCAGCAGCCCCGGGGGGCCTTATAGCAATCAGCCCCAGCATTTT. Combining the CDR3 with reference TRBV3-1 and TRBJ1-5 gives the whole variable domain DTAVSQTPKYLVTQMGNDKSIKCEQNLGHDTMYWYKQDSKKFLKIMFSYNNKELIINETVPNRFSPKSPDKAHLNLHINSLELGDSAVYFCASSPGGPYSNQPQHFGDGTRLSIL.

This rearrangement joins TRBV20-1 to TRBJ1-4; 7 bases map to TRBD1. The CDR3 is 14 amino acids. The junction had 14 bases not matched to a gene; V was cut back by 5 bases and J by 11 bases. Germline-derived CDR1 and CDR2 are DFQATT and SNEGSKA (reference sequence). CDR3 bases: TGCAGTGCTCGGGACAGACCTAATGAAGGGAAACTGTTTTTT. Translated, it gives CSARDRPNEGKLFF.

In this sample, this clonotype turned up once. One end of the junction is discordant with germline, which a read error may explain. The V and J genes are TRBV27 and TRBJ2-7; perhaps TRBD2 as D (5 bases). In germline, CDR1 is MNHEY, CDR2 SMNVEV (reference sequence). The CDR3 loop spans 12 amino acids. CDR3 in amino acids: CASGLFGDEQYF. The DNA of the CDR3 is TGTGCCAGCGGTTTGTTCGGGGACGAGCAGTACTTC.

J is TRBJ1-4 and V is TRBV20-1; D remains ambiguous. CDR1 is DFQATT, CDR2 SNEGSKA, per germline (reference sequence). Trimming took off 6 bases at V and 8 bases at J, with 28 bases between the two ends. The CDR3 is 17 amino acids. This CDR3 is CSAPGPGQIGGREKLFF. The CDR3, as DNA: TGCAGTGCCCCCGGCCCGGGCCAAATTGGAGGAAGGGAAAAACTGTTTTTT.

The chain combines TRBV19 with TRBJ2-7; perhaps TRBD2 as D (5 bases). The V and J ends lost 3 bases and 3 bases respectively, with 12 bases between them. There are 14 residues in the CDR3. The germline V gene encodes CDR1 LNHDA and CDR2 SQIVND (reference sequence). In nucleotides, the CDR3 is TGTGCCAGTAGTATGGTCTTCGGGGACTACGAGCAGTACTTC. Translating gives CASSMVFGDYEQYF. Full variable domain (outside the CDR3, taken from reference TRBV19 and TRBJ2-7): DGGITQSPKYLFRKEGQNVTLSCEQNLNHDAMYWYRQDPGQGLRLIYYSQIVNDFQKGDIAEGYSVSREKKESFPLTVTSAQKNPTAFYLCASSMVFGDYEQYFGPGTRLTVT.

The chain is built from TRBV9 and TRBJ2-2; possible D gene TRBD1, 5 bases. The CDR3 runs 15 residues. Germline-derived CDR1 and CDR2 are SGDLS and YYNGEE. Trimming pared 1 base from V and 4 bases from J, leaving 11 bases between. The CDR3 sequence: CASSVTQGSTGELFF. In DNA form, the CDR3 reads TGTGCCAGCAGCGTAACGCAGGGATCCACCGGGGAGCTGTTTTTT.

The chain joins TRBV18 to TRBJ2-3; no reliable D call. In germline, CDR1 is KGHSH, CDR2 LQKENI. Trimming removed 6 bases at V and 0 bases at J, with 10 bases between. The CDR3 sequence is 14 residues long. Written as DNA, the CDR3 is TGTGCCAGCTCGATACGGCACAGCACAGATACGCAGTATTTT. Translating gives CASSIRHSTDTQYF.

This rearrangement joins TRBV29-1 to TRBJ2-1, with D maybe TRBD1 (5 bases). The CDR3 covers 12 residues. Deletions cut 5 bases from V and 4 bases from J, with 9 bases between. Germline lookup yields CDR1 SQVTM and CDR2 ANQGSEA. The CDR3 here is CSVQGFYNEQFF. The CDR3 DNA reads TGCAGCGTTCAGGGATTTTACAATGAGCAGTTCTTC.

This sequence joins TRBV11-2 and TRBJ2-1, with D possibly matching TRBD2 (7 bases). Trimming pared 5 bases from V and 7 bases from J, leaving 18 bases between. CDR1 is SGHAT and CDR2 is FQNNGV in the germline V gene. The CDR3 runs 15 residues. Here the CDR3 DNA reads TGTGCCAGCAGCACGGGGGGCCTGGGGTTAAATGAGCAGTTCTTC. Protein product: CASSTGGLGLNEQFF.

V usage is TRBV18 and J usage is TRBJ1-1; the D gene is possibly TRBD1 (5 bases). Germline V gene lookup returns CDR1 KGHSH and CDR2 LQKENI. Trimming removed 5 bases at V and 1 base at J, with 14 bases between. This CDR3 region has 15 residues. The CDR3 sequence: CASSKAFRENTEAFF. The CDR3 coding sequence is TGTGCCAGCTCAAAAGCCTTCAGGGAGAACACTGAAGCTTTCTTT.

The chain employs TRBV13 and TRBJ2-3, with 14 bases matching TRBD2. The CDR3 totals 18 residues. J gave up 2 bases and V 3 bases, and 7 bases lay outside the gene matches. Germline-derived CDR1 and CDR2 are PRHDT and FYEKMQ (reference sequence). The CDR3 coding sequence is TGTGCCAGCAGCTTGATATGGACTAGCGGGGGGAACACAGATACGCAGTATTTT. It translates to CASSLIWTSGGNTDTQYF. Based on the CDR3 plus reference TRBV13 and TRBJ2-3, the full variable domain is AAGVIQSPRHLIKEKRETATLKCYPIPRHDTVYWYQQGPGQDPQFLISFYEKMQSDKGSIPDRFSAQQFSDYHSELNMSSLELGDSALYFCASSLIWTSGGNTDTQYFGPGTRLTVL.

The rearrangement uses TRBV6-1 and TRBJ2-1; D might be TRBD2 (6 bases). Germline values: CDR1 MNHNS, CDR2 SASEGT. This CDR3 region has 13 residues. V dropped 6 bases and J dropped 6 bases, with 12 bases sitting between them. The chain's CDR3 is CASRGGLGNEQFF. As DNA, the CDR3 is TGTGCCAGCAGGGGGGGTTTGGGCAATGAGCAGTTCTTC.

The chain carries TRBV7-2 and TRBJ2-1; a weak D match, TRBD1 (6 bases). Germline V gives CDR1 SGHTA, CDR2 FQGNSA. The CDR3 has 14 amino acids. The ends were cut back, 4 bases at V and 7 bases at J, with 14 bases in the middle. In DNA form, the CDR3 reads TGTGCCAGCAGCTCCCTTGACAGGAATAATGAGCAGTTCTTC. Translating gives CASSSLDRNNEQFF.